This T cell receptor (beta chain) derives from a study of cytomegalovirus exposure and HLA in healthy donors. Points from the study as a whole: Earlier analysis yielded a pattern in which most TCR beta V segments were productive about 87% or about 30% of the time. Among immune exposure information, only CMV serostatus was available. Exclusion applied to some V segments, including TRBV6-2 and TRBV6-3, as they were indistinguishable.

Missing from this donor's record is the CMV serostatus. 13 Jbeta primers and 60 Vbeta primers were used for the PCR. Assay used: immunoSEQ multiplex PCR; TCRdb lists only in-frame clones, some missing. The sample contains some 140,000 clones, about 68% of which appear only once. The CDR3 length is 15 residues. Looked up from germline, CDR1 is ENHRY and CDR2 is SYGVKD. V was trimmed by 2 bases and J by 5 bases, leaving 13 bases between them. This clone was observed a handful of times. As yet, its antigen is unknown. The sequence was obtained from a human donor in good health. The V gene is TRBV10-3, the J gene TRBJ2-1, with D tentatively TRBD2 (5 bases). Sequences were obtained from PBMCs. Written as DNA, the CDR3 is TGTGCCATCAGTGAGCGTGTGAGCGGCAACAATGAGCAGTTCTTC. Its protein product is CAISERVSGNNEQFF.